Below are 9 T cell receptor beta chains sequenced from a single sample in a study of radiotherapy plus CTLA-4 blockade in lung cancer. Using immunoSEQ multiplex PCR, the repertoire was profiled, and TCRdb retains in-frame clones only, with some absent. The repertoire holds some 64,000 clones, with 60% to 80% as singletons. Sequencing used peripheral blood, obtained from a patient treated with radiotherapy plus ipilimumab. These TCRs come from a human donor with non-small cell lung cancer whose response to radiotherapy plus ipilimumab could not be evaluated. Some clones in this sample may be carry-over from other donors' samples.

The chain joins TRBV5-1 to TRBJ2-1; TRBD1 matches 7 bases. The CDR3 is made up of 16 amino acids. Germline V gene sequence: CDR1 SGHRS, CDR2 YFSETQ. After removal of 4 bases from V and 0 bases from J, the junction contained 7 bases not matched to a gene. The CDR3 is CASSSGQALSYNEQFF. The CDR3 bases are TGCGCCAGCAGCAGCGGACAGGCCCTCTCCTACAATGAGCAGTTCTTC. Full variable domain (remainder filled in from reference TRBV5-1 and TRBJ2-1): KAGVTQTPRYLIKTRGQQVTLSCSPISGHRSVSWYQQTPGQGLQFLFEYFSETQRNKGNFPGRFSGRQFSNSRSEMNVSTLELGDSALYLCASSSGQALSYNEQFFGPGTRLTVL.

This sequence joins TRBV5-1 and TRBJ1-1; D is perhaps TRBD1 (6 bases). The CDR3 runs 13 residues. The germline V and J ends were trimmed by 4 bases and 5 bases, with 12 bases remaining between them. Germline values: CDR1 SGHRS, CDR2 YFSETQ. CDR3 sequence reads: CASSEGETTEAFF. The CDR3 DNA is TGCGCCAGCAGCGAGGGGGAAACAACTGAAGCTTTCTTT.

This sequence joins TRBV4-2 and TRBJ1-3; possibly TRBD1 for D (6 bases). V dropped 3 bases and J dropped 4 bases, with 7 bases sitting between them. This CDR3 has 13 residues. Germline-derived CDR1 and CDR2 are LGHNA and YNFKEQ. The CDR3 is CASSHDRGNTIYF. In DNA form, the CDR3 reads TGTGCCAGCAGCCACGACAGGGGAAACACCATATATTTT.

CDR3 residues: CASSQASGQETQYF. The CDR3 DNA follows: TGCGCCAGCAGCCAAGCTTCAGGGCAAGAGACCCAGTACTTC. J is TRBJ2-5 and V is TRBV4-1, with a tentative D call TRBD1 (5 bases). The CDR3 is 14 residues long. Germline CDR1 reads MGHRA; CDR2 reads YSYEKL. Trimming removed 1 base from V and 2 bases from J, with 8 bases in between.

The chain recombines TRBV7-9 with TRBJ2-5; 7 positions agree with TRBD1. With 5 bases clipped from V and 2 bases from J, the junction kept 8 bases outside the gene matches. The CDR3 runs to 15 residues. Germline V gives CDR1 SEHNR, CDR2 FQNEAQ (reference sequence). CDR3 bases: TGTGCCAGCAGCCATTACTTGGACAGGCAAGAGACCCAGTACTTC. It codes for CASSHYLDRQETQYF.

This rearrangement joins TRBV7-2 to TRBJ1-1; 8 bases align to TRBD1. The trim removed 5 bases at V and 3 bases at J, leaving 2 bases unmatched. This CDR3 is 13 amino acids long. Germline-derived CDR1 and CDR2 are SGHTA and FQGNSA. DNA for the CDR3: TGTGCCAGCAGCCCGGACAGGGACACTGAAGCTTTCTTT. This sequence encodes CASSPDRDTEAFF.

The CDR3 protein is CASSAGQGDTEAFF. The CDR3 DNA reads TGTGCCAGCAGCGCCGGACAGGGAGACACTGAAGCTTTCTTT. V gene TRBV11-2 combines with J gene TRBJ1-1; 8 bases match TRBD1. CDR1 and CDR2 from the germline V gene are SGHAT and FQNNGV. This CDR3 spans 14 amino acids. J was trimmed by 3 bases and V by 5 bases; bases with no gene match: 5.

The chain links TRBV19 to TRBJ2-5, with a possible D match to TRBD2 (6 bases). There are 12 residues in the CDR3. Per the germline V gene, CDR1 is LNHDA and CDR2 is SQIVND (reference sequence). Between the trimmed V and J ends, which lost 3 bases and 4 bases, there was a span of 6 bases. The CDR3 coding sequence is TGTGCCAGTAGTATGGAGGGAGAGACCCAGTACTTC. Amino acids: CASSMEGETQYF.

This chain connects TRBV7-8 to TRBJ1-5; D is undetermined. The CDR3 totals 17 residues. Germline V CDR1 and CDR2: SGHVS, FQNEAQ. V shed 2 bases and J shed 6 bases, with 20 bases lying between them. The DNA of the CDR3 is TGTGCCAGCAGCTTACTGTCGGCGAACCAGTGGAGTCAGCCCCAGCATTTT. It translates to CASSLLSANQWSQPQHF.